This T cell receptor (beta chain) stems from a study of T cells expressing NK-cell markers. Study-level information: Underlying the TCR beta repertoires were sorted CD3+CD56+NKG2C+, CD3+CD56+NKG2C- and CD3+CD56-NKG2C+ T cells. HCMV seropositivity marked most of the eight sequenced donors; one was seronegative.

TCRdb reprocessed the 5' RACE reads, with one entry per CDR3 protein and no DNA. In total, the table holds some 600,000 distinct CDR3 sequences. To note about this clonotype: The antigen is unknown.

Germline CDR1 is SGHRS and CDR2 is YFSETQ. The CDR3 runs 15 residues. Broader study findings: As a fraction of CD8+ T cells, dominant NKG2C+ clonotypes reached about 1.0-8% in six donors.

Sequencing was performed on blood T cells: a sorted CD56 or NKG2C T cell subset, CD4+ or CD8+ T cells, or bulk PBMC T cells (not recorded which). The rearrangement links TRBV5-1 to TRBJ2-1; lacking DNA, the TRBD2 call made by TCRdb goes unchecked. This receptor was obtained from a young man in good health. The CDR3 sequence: CASSLGWEGRNEQFF.